This T cell receptor beta chain was sequenced during a study of T cells after yellow fever vaccination. Making TCR cDNA involved 5'RACE template switching, which added UMIs and a universal primer site. One entry per CDR3 protein, called by TCRdb with MiXCR from the 5' RACE reads. The sample records roughly 250,000 distinct CDR3 sequences, 10% to 15% being singletons. Study-level results: Abundant bulk-population clonotypes could contaminate the FACS-sorted repertoires. Post-booster reappearance was seen for most primary-vaccination clones (around 96% CD4, roughly 86% CD8).

About this clonotype: Its specificity is unknown. Compared with germline, one end of the junction differs, possibly owing to a read error.

Per germline, CDR1 KGHDR and CDR2 SFDVKD. This CDR3 has 14 residues. The rearrangement joins TRBV24-1 to TRBJ2-7, with a weak D call TRBD2 (6 bases). The receptor was isolated from a man in his thirties or forties who received the YFV17D yellow fever vaccine. This specimen was CD4+ T cells sorted from PBMCs, taken 45 days after the yellow fever booster vaccination. This CDR3 reads CATSEDRAGYEQYF. The CDR3 DNA reads TGCGCCACCAGTGAAGACCGGGCGGGGTACGAGCAGTACTTC.